This T cell receptor beta chain stems from a study of T cells after posttransplantation cyclophosphamide. Cells defined as naive were viable CD3+CD4+ or CD3+CD8+ and CCR7+CD45RA+CD45RO-CD95-CD27+CD28+. The study's findings and limits: TRB overlap between skin or GI tissue T cells and blood was limited.

For this clone: Antigen: not known.

Sequenced by immunoSEQ multiplex PCR; TCRdb stores in-frame clones only, minus some. The table shows around 31,000 clones, with around nine tenths occurring only once. The CDR3 length is 15 residues. Germline assignment: CDR1 MDHEN and CDR2 SYDVKM. V and J are TRBV28 and TRBJ2-5; D may be TRBD1 (6 bases). The J call is uncertain, as TRBJ2-7 better fits the DNA end. This sequence was found in a man aged 25 to 45 in good health and a related stem cell transplant donor. Sample: naive CD4+ T cells sorted from blood. This chain's CDR3 is CASSSTDSPSYEQYF. The CDR3 DNA reads as TGTGCCAGCAGTTCTACGGACAGCCCATCCTACGAGCAGTACTTC.